This T cell receptor beta chain was recorded in a study of blood T cell repertoires in COVID-19 (dated by TCRdb to 2020 to 2022). With regard to the full study: Samples covering the acute and convalescent phases of COVID-19 were provided by collaborators in the United States, Italy and Spain. The prospective study material was composed of cDNA or gDNA derived from T cells, B-cell-depleted T cells, or PBMCs. The dataset comprised deeply sampled blood TCRbeta repertoires from subjects exposed to, actively infected with, or recovered from COVID-19. The repertoires were released in a freely available public database meant as a resource for research on the immune response to SARS-CoV-2. The samples were drawn from two sources: the first 160 participants of the ongoing ImmuneRACE study, and about 1,300 subjects contributed by 6 global collaborators. Sample metadata almost always included a de-identified subject ID, COVID-19 status, age in years and sex. Where available, HLA class I and class II types were obtained from metadata supplied by the sample provider rather than from assay-based typing. Findings and caveats that apply to the study as a whole: How much clinical and demographic metadata was included differed by source and by participant, and the metadata was provided uncurated.

The CDR1 and CDR2 encoded by the germline V gene are MNHEY and SVGEGT. From the cysteine through the phenylalanine, the CDR3 covers 15 amino acids. Only the CDR3 DNA is retained, 45 bases long and in frame from the first base. The junction shows trimming of 8 bases on V and 3 bases on J, and the gene matches do not reach 10 bases of it. Participants in the prospective study were enrolled through a virtual design, were aged roughly 18 to 100 years, and lived in 24 United States geographic areas. Cohort assignment in the prospective study relied on participant-reported clinical history from a screening survey and a study questionnaire. Mobile phlebotomists in the prospective study collected whole blood, serum and a nasopharyngeal or oropharyngeal swab from every participant. Over a roughly 2-month period, participants in the prospective study had the option of providing additional blood draws and questionnaires. Before DNA extraction, blood samples from the prospective study were shipped at room temperature or frozen.

Comments on this clone: It has no known antigen specificity. The record has no base qualities; no much larger clone is one base away.

The immunoSEQ Assay, a bias-controlled multiplex PCR, was used to amplify TCRbeta CDR3 regions from genomic DNA. The original methods were these. The number of nucleated cells in each sample was estimated from the amplification of reference gene primers within the assay. To quantify the absolute abundance of each unique TCRbeta CDR3 rearrangement, sequence reads were collapsed and filtered. For each sample, productive Simpson clonality was calculated as the square root of Simpson's diversity index over productive rearrangements. Sourced from immuneACCESS, this table was stored by TCRdb with only in-frame sequences that have V and J called. A share of the clones is absent; for the studies checked, an unresolved V gene accounts for under half, and the remainder has no known explanation. For V, J and clone size, that table is used; D and trimming come from the DNA. In this sample the table shows approximately 330,000 clones, 80% to 90% of which occur a single time. Of the sample, roughly 4.2% falls within the top ten clones.

Rearrangement joined TRBV6-2 or TRBV6-3 to TRBJ1-5; 7 junctional bases match TRBD1. Sequenced sample: PBMCs or T cells enriched from blood (not recorded which). The TCR originated in a woman in her thirties or forties with acute COVID-19. The nucleotide sequence is TGTGCCAGCCGCCCAGCACAGGGGCTCAATCAGCCCCAGCATTTT. Its translation is CASRPAQGLNQPQHF.